Listed here is a single T cell receptor beta chain. No antigen is known for it. These data originate in a study of cytomegalovirus exposure and HLA in healthy donors. General study points: For most TCR sequences rarity was the rule, although some public TCRs occurred in many donors. A few chains linked to CMV were shown in vitro to be specific for CMV antigens.

With 60 Vbeta and 13 Jbeta primers, the PCR was carried out. Here immunoSEQ multiplex PCR was the method, and the copy in TCRdb shows in-frame clones only, minus some. The sample shows 200,000 to 250,000 clones, roughly 80% of them seen only once. Per germline, CDR1 SGDLS and CDR2 YYNGEE. The CDR3 loop spans 14 amino acids. V trimming: 4 bases; J trimming: 5 bases; junction bases outside the gene matches: 9. This rearrangement joins TRBV9 to TRBJ2-7, with 7 bases that match TRBD1. The TCR sequence derives from a man in his forties in good health and CMV-seronegative. Source material: PBMCs. CDR3 residues: CASSITDRSDEQYF. CDR3 nucleotide sequence: TGTGCCAGCAGCATTACGGACAGGAGCGACGAGCAGTACTTC. Supplemented by reference TRBV9 and TRBJ2-7, the full variable domain reads DSGVTQTPKHLITATGQRVTLRCSPRSGDLSVYWYQQSLDQGLQFLIQYYNGEERAKGNILERFSAQQFPDLHSELNLSSLELGDSALYFCASSITDRSDEQYFGPGTRLTVT.